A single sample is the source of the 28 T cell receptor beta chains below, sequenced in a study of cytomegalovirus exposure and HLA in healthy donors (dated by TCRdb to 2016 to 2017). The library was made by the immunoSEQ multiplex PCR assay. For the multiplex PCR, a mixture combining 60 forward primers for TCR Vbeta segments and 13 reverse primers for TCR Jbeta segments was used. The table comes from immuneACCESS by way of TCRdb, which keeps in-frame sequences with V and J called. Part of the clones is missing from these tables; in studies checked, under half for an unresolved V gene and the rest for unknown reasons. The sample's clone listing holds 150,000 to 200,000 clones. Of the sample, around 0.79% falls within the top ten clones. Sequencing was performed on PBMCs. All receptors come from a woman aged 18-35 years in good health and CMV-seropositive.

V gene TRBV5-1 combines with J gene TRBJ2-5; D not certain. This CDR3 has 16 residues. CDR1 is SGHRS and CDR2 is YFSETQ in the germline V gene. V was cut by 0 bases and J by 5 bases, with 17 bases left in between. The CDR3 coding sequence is TGCGCCAGCAGCTTGGTTTTAGGAAATCAGGTGGAGACCCAGTACTTC. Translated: CASSLVLGNQVETQYF.

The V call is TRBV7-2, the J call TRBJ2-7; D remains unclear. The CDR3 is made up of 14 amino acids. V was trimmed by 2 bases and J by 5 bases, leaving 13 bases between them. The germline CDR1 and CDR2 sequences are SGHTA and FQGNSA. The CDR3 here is CASSLKSLPHEQYF. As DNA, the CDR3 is TGTGCCAGCAGCTTAAAAAGCCTCCCCCACGAGCAGTACTTC.

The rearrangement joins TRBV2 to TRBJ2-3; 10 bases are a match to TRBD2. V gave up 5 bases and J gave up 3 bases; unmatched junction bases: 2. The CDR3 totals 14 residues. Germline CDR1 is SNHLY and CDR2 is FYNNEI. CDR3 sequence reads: CASSSGGGTDTQYF. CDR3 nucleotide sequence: TGTGCCAGCAGTAGCGGGGGGGGGACAGATACGCAGTATTTT.

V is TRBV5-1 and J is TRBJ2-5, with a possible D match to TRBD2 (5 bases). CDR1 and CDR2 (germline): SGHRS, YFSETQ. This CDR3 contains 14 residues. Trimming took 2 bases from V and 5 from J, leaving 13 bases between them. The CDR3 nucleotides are TGCGCCAGCAGCTTAATCCCTAGCCAGGAGACCCAGTACTTC. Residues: CASSLIPSQETQYF.

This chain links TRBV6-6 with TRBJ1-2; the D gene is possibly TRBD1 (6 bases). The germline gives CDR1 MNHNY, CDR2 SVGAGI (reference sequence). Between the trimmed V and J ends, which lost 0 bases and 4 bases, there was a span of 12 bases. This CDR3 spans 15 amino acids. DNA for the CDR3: TGTGCCAGCAGTTACTCGACCGGGGGGGCCTATGGCTACACCTTC. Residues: CASSYSTGGAYGYTF.

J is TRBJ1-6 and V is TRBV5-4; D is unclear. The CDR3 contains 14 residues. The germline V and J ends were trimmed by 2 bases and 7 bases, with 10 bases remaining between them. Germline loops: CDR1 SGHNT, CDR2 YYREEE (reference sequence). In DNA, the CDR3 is TGTGCCAGCAGCTTACGAACGAGAAATTCACCCCTCCACTTT. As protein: CASSLRTRNSPLHF.

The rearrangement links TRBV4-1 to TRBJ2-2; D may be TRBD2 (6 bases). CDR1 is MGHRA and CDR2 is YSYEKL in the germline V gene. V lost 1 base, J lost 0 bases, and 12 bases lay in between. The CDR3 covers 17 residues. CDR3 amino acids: CASSQAQGGANTGELFF. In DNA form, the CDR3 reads TGCGCCAGCAGCCAAGCACAAGGCGGGGCGAACACCGGGGAGCTGTTTTTT.

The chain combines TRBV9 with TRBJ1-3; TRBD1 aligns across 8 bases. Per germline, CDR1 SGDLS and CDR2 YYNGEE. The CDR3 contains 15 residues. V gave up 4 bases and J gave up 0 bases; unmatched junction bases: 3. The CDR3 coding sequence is TGTGCCAGCAGCTTCGGACAGGGCTCTGGAAACACCATATATTTT. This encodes CASSFGQGSGNTIYF.

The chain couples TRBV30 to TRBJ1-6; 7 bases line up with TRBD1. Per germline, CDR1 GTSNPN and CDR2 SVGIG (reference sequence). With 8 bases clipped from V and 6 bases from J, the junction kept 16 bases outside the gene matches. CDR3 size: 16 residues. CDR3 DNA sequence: TGTGCCGCCGAGATAGGACCAGGGGGAGGTAATTCACCCCTCCACTTT. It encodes CAAEIGPGGGNSPLHF.

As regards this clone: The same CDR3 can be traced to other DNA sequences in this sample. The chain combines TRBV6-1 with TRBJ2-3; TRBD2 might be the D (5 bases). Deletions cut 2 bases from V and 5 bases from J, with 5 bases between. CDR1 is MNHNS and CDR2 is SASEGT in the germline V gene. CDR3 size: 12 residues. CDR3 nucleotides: TGTGCCAGCAGTGAACGGGGAGATACGCAGTATTTT. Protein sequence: CASSERGDTQYF.

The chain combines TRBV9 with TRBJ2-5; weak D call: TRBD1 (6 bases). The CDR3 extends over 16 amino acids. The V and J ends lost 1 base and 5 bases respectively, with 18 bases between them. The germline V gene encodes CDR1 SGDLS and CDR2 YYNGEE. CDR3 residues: CASSVLGSRGRETQYF. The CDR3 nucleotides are TGTGCCAGCAGCGTACTAGGCAGCAGGGGACGGGAGACCCAGTACTTC.

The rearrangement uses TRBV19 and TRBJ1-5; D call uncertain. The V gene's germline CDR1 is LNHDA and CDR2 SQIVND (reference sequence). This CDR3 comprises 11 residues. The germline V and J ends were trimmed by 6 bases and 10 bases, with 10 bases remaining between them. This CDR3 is CASRRSDPQHF. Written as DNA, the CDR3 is TGTGCCAGTAGGAGGTCTGATCCCCAGCATTTT. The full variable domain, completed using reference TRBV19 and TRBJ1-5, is DGGITQSPKYLFRKEGQNVTLSCEQNLNHDAMYWYRQDPGQGLRLIYYSQIVNDFQKGDIAEGYSVSREKKESFPLTVTSAQKNPTAFYLCASRRSDPQHFGDGTRLSIL.

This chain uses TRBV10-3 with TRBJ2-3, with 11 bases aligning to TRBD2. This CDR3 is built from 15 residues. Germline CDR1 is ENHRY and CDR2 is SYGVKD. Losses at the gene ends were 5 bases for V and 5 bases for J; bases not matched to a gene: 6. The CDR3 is CAISHSGRAEDTQYF. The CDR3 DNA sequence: TGTGCCATCAGTCATAGCGGGAGGGCCGAAGATACGCAGTATTTT.

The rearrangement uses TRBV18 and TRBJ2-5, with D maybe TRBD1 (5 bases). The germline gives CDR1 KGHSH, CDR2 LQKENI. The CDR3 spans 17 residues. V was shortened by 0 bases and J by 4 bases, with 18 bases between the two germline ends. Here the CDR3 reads CASSPPLGHSLRETQYF. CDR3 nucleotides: TGTGCCAGCTCACCACCTTTGGGGCACTCCCTTCGAGAGACCCAGTACTTC.

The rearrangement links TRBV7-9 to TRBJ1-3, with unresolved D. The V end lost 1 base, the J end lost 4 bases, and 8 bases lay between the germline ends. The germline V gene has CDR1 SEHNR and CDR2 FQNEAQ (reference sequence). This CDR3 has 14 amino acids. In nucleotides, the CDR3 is TGTGCCAGCAGCTTAGATGGCAGGGGAAACACCATATATTTT. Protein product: CASSLDGRGNTIYF.

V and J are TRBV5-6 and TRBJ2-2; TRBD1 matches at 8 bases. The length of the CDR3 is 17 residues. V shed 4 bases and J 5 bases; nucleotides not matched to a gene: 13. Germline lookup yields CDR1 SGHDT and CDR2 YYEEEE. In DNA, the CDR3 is TGTGCCAGCAGCCCCCTCCGGTTGACAGGGGATACCGGGGAGCTGTTTTTT. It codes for CASSPLRLTGDTGELFF.

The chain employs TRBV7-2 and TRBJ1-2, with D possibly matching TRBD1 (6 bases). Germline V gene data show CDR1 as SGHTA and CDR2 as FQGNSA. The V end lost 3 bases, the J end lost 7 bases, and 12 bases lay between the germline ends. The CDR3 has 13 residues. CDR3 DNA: TGTGCCAGCAGCTTCCAGGGGTTGGGTGGCTACACCTTC. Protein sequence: CASSFQGLGGYTF.

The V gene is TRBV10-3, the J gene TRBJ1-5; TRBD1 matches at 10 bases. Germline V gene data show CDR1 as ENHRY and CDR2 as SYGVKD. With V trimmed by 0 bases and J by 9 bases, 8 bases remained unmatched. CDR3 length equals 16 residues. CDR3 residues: CAISESPGTGEWPQHF. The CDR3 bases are TGTGCCATCAGTGAGTCTCCCGGGACAGGGGAATGGCCCCAGCATTTT.

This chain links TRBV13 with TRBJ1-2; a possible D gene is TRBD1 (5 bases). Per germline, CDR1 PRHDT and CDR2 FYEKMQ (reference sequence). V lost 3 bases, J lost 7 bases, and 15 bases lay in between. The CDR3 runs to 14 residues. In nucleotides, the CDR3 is TGTGCCAGCAGCTTGGCAGGGCCTTTCCGTGGCTACACCTTC. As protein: CASSLAGPFRGYTF.

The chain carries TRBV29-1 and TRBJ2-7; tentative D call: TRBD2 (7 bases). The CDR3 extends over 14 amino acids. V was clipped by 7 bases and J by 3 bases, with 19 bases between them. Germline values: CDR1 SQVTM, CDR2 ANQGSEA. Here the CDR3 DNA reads TGCAGCGCCGCTGGGGGGGGGCTCTACTACGAGCAGTACTTC. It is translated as CSAAGGGLYYEQYF.

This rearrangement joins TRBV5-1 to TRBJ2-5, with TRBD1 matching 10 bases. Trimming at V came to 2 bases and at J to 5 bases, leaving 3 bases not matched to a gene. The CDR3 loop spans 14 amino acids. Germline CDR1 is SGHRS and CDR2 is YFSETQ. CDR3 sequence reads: CASSFGTGEETQYF. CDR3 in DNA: TGCGCCAGCAGCTTCGGGACAGGGGAGGAGACCCAGTACTTC. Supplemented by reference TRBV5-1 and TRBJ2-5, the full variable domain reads KAGVTQTPRYLIKTRGQQVTLSCSPISGHRSVSWYQQTPGQGLQFLFEYFSETQRNKGNFPGRFSGRQFSNSRSEMNVSTLELGDSALYLCASSFGTGEETQYFGPGTRLLVL.

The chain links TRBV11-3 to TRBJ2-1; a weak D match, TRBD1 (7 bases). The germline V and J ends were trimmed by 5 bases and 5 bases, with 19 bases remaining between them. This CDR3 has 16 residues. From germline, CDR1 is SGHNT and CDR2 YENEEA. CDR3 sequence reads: CASSPDGLTGDNEQFF. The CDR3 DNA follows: TGTGCCAGCAGCCCGGATGGACTAACAGGGGACAATGAGCAGTTCTTC.

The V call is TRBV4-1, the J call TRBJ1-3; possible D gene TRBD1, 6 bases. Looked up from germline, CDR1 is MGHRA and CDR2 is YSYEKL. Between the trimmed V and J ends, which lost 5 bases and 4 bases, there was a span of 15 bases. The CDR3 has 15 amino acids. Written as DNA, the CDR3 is TGCGCCAGCAGCTACAGGGATCCCTCCGGAAACACCATATATTTT. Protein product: CASSYRDPSGNTIYF.

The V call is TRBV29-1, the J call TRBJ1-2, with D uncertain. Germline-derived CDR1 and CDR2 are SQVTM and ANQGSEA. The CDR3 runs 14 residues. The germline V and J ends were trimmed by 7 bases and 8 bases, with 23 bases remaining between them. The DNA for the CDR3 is TGCAGCGCTAACGTCTTGTACTATGCCCAGGGCTACACCTTC. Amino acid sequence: CSANVLYYAQGYTF.

The CDR3 DNA follows: TGTGCCAGCAGTGTACAGGACAATAGCAATCAGCCCCAGCATTTT. Its protein is CASSVQDNSNQPQHF. The genes are TRBV6-1 and TRBJ1-5; TRBD1 might be the D (5 bases). Germline loops: CDR1 MNHNS, CDR2 SASEGT. With 4 bases removed from V and 0 bases from J, the gap between germline ends came to 10 bases. The CDR3 runs to 15 residues.

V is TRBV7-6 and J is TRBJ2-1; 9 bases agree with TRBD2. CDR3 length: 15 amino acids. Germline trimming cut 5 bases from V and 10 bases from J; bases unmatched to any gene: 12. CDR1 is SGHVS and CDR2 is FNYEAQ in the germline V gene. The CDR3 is CASSPGAGGPSEQFF. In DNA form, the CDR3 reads TGTGCCAGCAGCCCAGGGGCGGGAGGGCCCAGCGAGCAGTTCTTC.

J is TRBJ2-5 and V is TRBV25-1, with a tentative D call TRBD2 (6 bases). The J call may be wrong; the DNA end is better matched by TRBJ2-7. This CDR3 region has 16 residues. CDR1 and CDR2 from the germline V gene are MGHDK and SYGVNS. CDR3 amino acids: CASSMWGTGHSYEQYF. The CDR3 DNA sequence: TGTGCCAGCAGTATGTGGGGGACTGGACATTCCTACGAGCAGTACTTC.

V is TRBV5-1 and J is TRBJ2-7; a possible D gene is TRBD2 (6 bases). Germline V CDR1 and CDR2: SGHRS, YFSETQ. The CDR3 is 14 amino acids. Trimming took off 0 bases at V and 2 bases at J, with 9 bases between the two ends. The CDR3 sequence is CASSLEGRPYEQYF. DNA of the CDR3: TGCGCCAGCAGCTTGGAGGGGAGGCCCTACGAGCAGTACTTC.